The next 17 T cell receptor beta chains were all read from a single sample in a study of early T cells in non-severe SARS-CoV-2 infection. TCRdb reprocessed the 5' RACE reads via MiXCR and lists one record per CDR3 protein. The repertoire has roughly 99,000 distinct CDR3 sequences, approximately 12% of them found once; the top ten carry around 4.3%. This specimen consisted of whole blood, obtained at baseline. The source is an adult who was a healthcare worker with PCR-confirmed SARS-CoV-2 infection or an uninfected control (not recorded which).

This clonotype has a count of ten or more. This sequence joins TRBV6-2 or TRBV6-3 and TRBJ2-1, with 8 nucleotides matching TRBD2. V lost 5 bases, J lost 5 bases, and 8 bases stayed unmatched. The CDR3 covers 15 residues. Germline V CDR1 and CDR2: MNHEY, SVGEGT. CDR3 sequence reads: CASSVERGHHNEQFF. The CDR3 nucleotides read TGTGCCAGCAGTGTAGAGCGGGGGCATCACAATGAGCAGTTCTTC.

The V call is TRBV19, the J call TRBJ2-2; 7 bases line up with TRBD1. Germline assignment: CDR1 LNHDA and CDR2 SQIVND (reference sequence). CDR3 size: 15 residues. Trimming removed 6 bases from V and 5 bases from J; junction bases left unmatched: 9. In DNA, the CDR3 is TGTGCCAGTAGCTCAACAGGGGTAAAAACCGGGGAGCTGTTTTTT. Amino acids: CASSSTGVKTGELFF.

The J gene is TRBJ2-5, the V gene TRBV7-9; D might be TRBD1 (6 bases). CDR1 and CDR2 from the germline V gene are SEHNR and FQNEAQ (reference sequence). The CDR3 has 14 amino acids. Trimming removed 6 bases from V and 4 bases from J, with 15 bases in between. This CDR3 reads CASSPTGSGETQYF. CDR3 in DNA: TGTGCCAGCAGTCCCACAGGGTCCGGAGAGACCCAGTACTTC.

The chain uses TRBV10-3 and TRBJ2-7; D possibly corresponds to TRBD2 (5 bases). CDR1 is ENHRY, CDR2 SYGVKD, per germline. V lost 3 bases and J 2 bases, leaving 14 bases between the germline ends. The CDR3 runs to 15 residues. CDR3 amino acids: CAISDNGIKPYEQYF. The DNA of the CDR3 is TGTGCCATCAGTGATAACGGGATTAAGCCCTACGAGCAGTACTTC.

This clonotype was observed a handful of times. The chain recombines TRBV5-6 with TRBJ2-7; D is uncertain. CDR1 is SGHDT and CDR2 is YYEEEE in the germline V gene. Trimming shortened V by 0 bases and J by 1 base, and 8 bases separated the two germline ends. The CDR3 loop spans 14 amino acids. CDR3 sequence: CASSLAGRSYEQYF. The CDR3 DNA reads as TGTGCCAGCAGCTTGGCAGGCAGATCCTACGAGCAGTACTTC.

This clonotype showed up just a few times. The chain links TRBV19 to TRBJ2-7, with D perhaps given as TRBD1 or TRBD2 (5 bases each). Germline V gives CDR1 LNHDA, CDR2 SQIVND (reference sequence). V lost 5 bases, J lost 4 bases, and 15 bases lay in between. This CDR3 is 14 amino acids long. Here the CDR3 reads CASSSFSGLYEQYF. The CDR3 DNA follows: TGTGCCAGTAGTTCCTTTTCGGGGCTATACGAGCAGTACTTC.

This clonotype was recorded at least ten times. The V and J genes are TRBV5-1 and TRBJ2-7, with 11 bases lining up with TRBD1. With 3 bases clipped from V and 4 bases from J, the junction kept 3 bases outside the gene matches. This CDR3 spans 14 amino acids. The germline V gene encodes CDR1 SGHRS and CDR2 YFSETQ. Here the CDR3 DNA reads TGCGCCAGCAGCTCCGGGACAGGGGGGTACGAGCAGTACTTC. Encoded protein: CASSSGTGGYEQYF.

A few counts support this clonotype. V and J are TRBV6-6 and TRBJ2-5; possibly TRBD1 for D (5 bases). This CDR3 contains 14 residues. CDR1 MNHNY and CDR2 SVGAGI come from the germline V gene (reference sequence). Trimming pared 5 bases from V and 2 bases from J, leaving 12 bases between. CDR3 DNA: TGTGCCAGCAGTCACCCCGACAGACAAGAGACCCAGTACTTC. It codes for CASSHPDRQETQYF.

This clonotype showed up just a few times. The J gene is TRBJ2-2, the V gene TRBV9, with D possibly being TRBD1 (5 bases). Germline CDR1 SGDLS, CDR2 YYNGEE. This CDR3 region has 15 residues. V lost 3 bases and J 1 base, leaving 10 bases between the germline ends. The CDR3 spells CASSGDSMNTGELFF. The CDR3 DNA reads TGTGCCAGCAGCGGTGACAGCATGAACACCGGGGAGCTGTTTTTT.

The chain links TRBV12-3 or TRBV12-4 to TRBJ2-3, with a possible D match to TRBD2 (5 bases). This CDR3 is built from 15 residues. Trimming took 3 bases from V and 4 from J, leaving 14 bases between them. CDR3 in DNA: TGTGCCAGCAGTTTGCTCGGCGGGTTTCCAGATACGCAGTATTTT. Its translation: CASSLLGGFPDTQYF.

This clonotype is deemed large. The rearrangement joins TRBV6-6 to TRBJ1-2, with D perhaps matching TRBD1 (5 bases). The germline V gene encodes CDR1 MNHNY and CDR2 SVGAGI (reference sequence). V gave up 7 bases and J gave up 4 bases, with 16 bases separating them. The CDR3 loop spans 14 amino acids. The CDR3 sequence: CASNIQEISYGYTF. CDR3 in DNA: TGTGCCAGCAATATACAGGAGATAAGCTATGGCTACACCTTC.

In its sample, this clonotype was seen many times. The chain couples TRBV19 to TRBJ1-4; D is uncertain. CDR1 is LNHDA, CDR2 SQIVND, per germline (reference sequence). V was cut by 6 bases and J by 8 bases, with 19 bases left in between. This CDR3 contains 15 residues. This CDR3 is CASSPPGSREEKLFF. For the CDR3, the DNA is TGTGCCAGTAGCCCGCCGGGGAGTCGGGAAGAAAAACTGTTTTTT. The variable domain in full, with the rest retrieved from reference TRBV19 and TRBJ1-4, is DGGITQSPKYLFRKEGQNVTLSCEQNLNHDAMYWYRQDPGQGLRLIYYSQIVNDFQKGDIAEGYSVSREKKESFPLTVTSAQKNPTAFYLCASSPPGSREEKLFFGSGTQLSVL.

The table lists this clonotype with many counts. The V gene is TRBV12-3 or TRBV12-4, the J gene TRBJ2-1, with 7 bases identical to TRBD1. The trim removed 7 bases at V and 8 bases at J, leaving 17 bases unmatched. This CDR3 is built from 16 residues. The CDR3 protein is CASTAQGGQFLHEQFF. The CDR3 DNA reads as TGTGCCAGCACTGCACAAGGGGGACAGTTTTTACATGAGCAGTTCTTC.

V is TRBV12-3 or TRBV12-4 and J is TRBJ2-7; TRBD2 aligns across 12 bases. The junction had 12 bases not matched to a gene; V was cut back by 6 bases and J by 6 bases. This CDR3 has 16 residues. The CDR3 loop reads CASSELAGGRLGEQYF. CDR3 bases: TGTGCCAGCAGCGAACTAGCGGGAGGAAGATTAGGCGAGCAGTACTTC.

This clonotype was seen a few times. In DNA form, the CDR3 reads TGTGCCAGCAGCGTGTCCCCTCAGGGTGAAGCTTTCTTT. Protein product: CASSVSPQGEAFF. V and J are TRBV9 and TRBJ1-1; possible D gene TRBD1, 5 bases. V lost 2 bases and J 7 bases, leaving 12 bases between the germline ends. Germline lookup yields CDR1 SGDLS and CDR2 YYNGEE. CDR3 length: 13 residues.

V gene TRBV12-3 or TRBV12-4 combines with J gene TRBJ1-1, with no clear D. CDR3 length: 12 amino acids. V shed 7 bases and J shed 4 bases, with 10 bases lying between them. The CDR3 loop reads CASTVRSTEAFF. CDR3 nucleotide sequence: TGTGCCAGCACCGTACGCAGCACTGAAGCTTTCTTT.

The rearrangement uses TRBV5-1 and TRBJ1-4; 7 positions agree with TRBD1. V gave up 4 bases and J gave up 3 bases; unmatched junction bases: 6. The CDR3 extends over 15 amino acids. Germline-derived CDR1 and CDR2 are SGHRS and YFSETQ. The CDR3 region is CASSIGQAANEKLFF. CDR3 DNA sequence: TGCGCCAGCAGCATTGGACAGGCGGCTAATGAAAAACTGTTTTTT.